This T cell receptor beta chain was identified in a study of cytomegalovirus exposure and HLA in healthy donors. V was clipped by 5 bases and J by 5 bases; unmatched bases: 3. Germline assignment: CDR1 SNHLY and CDR2 FYNNEI. The CDR3 runs to 13 residues. PCR amplification relied on 60 Vbeta primers (plus 13 Jbeta primers). The assay was immunoSEQ multiplex PCR, and TCRdb's table has in-frame clones only and misses some. The repertoire consists of under 200,000 clones, with around 80% occurring once and the leading ten covering about 2.5%. Sequenced input: PBMCs. V is TRBV2 and J is TRBJ1-1, with 9 positions matching TRBD1. The clonotype was recovered from a male donor in good health and CMV-seronegative. In DNA, the CDR3 is TGTGCCAGCAGTAACAGGGGGCGGACTGAAGCTTTCTTT. Translation gives CASSNRGRTEAFF. Filled out from reference TRBV2 and TRBJ1-1, the complete variable domain reads EPEVTQTPSHQVTQMGQEVILRCVPISNHLYFYWYRQILGQKVEFLVSFYNNEISEKSEIFDDQFSVERPDGSNFTLKIRSTKLEDSAMYFCASSNRGRTEAFFGQGTRLTVV.